One sample yielded the 31 T cell receptor beta chains listed below, sequenced in a study of blood T cell repertoires in COVID-19. Sequenced by immunoSEQ multiplex PCR; TCRdb stores in-frame clones only, minus some. The sample includes 70,000 or so clones, around 88% of them seen just once. The sample taken for sequencing was peripheral blood. These receptors all come from a man in his forties or fifties with COVID-19, enrolled during active disease.

The J gene is TRBJ2-5, the V gene TRBV4-1; 7 positions agree with TRBD1. Trimming cost V 0 bases and J 4 bases; bases outside gene matches: 5. The CDR3 spans 15 residues. CDR1 MGHRA and CDR2 YSYEKL come from the germline V gene. CDR3 DNA: TGCGCCAGCAGCCAAGAGACAGGGCTAGTAGAGACCCAGTACTTC. It is translated as CASSQETGLVETQYF.

The V call is TRBV7-9, the J call TRBJ1-3; D is possibly TRBD1 (6 bases). V lost 2 bases, J lost 0 bases, and 8 bases lay in between. Germline CDR1 SEHNR, CDR2 FQNEAQ (reference sequence). The CDR3 runs to 15 residues. The CDR3 reads CASSLQGSSGNTIYF. The CDR3 bases are TGTGCCAGCAGCTTACAGGGGAGCTCTGGAAACACCATATATTTT.

This rearrangement joins TRBV27 to TRBJ1-2; 8 bases are a match to TRBD1. J lost 8 bases, V lost 5 bases, and 10 bases had no gene match. Germline loops: CDR1 MNHEY, CDR2 SMNVEV (reference sequence). This CDR3 contains 14 residues. CDR3 in DNA: TGTGCCAGCAGTACCCAGGGGGCGCCGCGAGGCTACACCTTC. Translating gives CASSTQGAPRGYTF.

This clone was recorded once. This sequence joins TRBV19 and TRBJ2-7; 10 nucleotides agree with TRBD1. CDR3 length equals 13 residues. Trimming cost V 9 bases and J 3 bases; bases outside gene matches: 5. CDR1 and CDR2 (germline): LNHDA, SQIVND (reference sequence). The CDR3 sequence is CASSRDRGYEQYF. The CDR3 DNA is TGTGCCAGCAGTCGGGACAGGGGCTACGAGCAGTACTTC. The full variable domain, with the rest looked up from reference TRBV19 and TRBJ2-7, is DGGITQSPKYLFRKEGQNVTLSCEQNLNHDAMYWYRQDPGQGLRLIYYSQIVNDFQKGDIAEGYSVSREKKESFPLTVTSAQKNPTAFYLCASSRDRGYEQYFGPGTRLTVT.

The chain joins TRBV19 to TRBJ1-4; possibly TRBD1 for D (6 bases). The CDR3 sequence is 14 residues long. V lost 7 bases, J lost 6 bases, and 15 bases lay in between. Germline V CDR1 and CDR2: LNHDA, SQIVND (reference sequence). The CDR3 DNA follows: TGTGCCAGTAAAGGTCTACAGGGAGATGAAAAACTGTTTTTT. As protein: CASKGLQGDEKLFF.

The chain links TRBV5-4 to TRBJ2-5; no definite D call. Trimming took off 1 base at V and 2 bases at J, with 9 bases between the two ends. The CDR3 is made up of 14 amino acids. Germline V gives CDR1 SGHNT, CDR2 YYREEE (reference sequence). The DNA for the CDR3 is TGTGCCAGCAGCTTGTGGGCAGCACAAGAGACCCAGTACTTC. Residues: CASSLWAAQETQYF. The whole variable domain, filled in from reference TRBV5-4 and TRBJ2-5, reads ETGVTQSPTHLIKTRGQQVTLRCSSQSGHNTVSWYQQALGQGPQFIFQYYREEENGRGNFPPRFSGLQFPNYSSELNVNALELDDSALYLCASSLWAAQETQYFGPGTRLLVL.

The V call is TRBV5-1, the J call TRBJ1-2; 7 bases are a match to TRBD1. The ends lost 0 bases at V and 2 bases at J; junction bases unmatched: 4. This CDR3 has 15 amino acids. Per the germline V gene, CDR1 is SGHRS and CDR2 is YFSETQ. The CDR3 is CASSLGDRENYGYTF. In DNA form, the CDR3 reads TGCGCCAGCAGCTTGGGCGACAGGGAAAACTATGGCTACACCTTC.

The chain carries TRBV7-2 and TRBJ1-2; D might be TRBD1 (5 bases). The germline V gene encodes CDR1 SGHTA and CDR2 FQGNSA. CDR3 length: 18 residues. V dropped 2 bases and J dropped 2 bases, with 21 bases sitting between them. The CDR3 loop reads CASSLTRENLTLNYGYTF. CDR3 DNA: TGTGCCAGCAGCTTAACCAGGGAAAATCTTACCCTGAACTATGGCTACACCTTC.

The V and J genes are TRBV3-1 (or the pseudogene TRBV3-2) and TRBJ2-1, with D possibly matching TRBD2 (7 bases). V was pared by 7 bases and J by 1 base, with 11 bases between. Germline V lookup: CDR1 LGHDT, CDR2 YNNKEL (reference sequence). CDR3 length equals 14 residues. The CDR3 here is CASNRGASYNEQFF. DNA for the CDR3: TGTGCCAGCAACCGGGGGGCTTCCTACAATGAGCAGTTCTTC.

This clone was found once. The chain employs TRBV10-3 and TRBJ1-1, with TRBD1 as a possible D gene (6 bases). The ends were cut back, 6 bases at V and 2 bases at J, with 10 bases in the middle. This CDR3 region has 13 residues. CDR1 ENHRY and CDR2 SYGVKD come from the germline V gene. As DNA, the CDR3 is TGTGCCATCAGCACGACAGGAAACACTGAAGCTTTCTTT. Protein sequence: CAISTTGNTEAFF.

This clone has only one observation. The chain combines TRBV28 with TRBJ1-2; 8 bases match TRBD1. CDR1 is MDHEN and CDR2 is SYDVKM in the germline V gene. CDR3 length equals 14 residues. The V and J ends lost 2 bases and 4 bases, in that order; junction bases with no gene match: 3. In DNA form, the CDR3 reads TGTGCCAGCAGTTTACCAGGGGGCAGCTATGGCTACACCTTC. Residues: CASSLPGGSYGYTF.

This sequence joins TRBV9 and TRBJ2-7, with D possibly TRBD2 on 6 matching bases. This CDR3 region has 15 residues. V was pared by 0 bases and J by 2 bases, with 12 bases between. Germline assignment: CDR1 SGDLS and CDR2 YYNGEE. CDR3 in DNA: TGTGCCAGCAGCGTAGGGACTACCCTTACCTACGAGCAGTACTTC. Translating it yields CASSVGTTLTYEQYF.

V is TRBV6-5 and J is TRBJ2-7; maybe TRBD1 (6 bases). The germline V gene encodes CDR1 MNHEY and CDR2 SVGAGI. Trimming cost V 6 bases and J 3 bases, with 15 bases left between them. This CDR3 region has 14 residues. DNA for the CDR3: TGTGCCAGCAGCCCCGGACAGCGTTACTACGAGCAGTACTTC. Residues: CASSPGQRYYEQYF.

V is TRBV2 and J is TRBJ1-1; D is undetermined. The CDR3 has 14 residues. Trimming removed 2 bases from V and 4 bases from J, with 11 bases in between. Germline CDR1 is SNHLY and CDR2 is FYNNEI. The CDR3 is CASSELVVGTEAFF. Written as DNA, the CDR3 is TGTGCCAGCAGTGAATTAGTGGTTGGCACTGAAGCTTTCTTT. The full variable domain, with the rest looked up from reference TRBV2 and TRBJ1-1, is EPEVTQTPSHQVTQMGQEVILRCVPISNHLYFYWYRQILGQKVEFLVSFYNNEISEKSEIFDDQFSVERPDGSNFTLKIRSTKLEDSAMYFCASSELVVGTEAFFGQGTRLTVV.

The rearrangement uses TRBV7-9 and TRBJ1-2; D is ambiguous. Per germline, CDR1 SEHNR and CDR2 FQNEAQ (reference sequence). V lost 5 bases to trimming and J lost 2 bases, with 6 bases between them. The CDR3 is 12 amino acids. CDR3 nucleotide sequence: TGTGCCAGCAGCCGTGGCAACTATGGCTACACCTTC. Amino acids: CASSRGNYGYTF.

This clone came up once. The rearrangement joins TRBV5-1 to TRBJ1-1; weak D call: TRBD1 (6 bases). Germline lookup yields CDR1 SGHRS and CDR2 YFSETQ. This CDR3 region has 14 residues. Trimming took 2 bases from V and 5 from J, leaving 13 bases between them. The CDR3 DNA sequence: TGCGCCAGCAGCTTACAGGGAGAAAGGACTGAAGCTTTCTTT. Its protein is CASSLQGERTEAFF.

The chain carries TRBV12-3 or TRBV12-4 and TRBJ2-3; D gene uncertain. The V end was cut by 3 bases, the J end by 6 bases, with 4 bases between. The length of the CDR3 is 11 residues. CDR3 bases: TGTGCCAGCAGTTTTATGGATACGCAGTATTTT. Translated: CASSFMDTQYF.

CDR3 protein: CASSAGTVSGNTIYF. The CDR3 nucleotides are TGTGCCAGCAGCGCTGGGACAGTCTCTGGAAACACCATATATTTT. The V call is TRBV3-1 (or the pseudogene TRBV3-2), the J call TRBJ1-3, with 7 bases fitting TRBD1. CDR1 and CDR2 (germline): LGHDT, YNNKEL (reference sequence). V lost 5 bases and J lost 0; bases outside the gene matches: 4. This CDR3 region has 15 residues.

The rearrangement links TRBV5-5 to TRBJ1-3; D unresolved. The germline V and J ends were trimmed by 0 bases and 4 bases, with 5 bases remaining between them. Germline values: CDR1 SGHKS, CDR2 YYEKEE (reference sequence). The CDR3 has 13 amino acids. The CDR3 sequence is CASSLAGGNTIYF. Here the CDR3 DNA reads TGTGCCAGCAGCTTGGCGGGGGGAAACACCATATATTTT.

The CDR3 coding sequence is TGTGCCATCAACCCGGGACACCAAATAAGGGGCTACACCTTC. It is translated as CAINPGHQIRGYTF. The chain combines TRBV6-5 with TRBJ1-2, with a possible D match to TRBD1 (6 bases). This CDR3 is built from 14 residues. V was cut by 10 bases and J by 8 bases, with 23 bases left in between. The germline V gene encodes CDR1 MNHEY and CDR2 SVGAGI.

The genes are TRBV5-8 and TRBJ2-2; TRBD2 aligns across 8 bases. The CDR3 is 18 residues long. The junction had 9 bases not matched to a gene; V was cut back by 2 bases and J by 0 bases. Per the germline V gene, CDR1 is SGHTS and CDR2 is YDEGEE. This CDR3 reads CASSLWLRGLANTGELFF. DNA of the CDR3: TGTGCCAGCAGCTTATGGTTAAGGGGACTAGCGAACACCGGGGAGCTGTTTTTT.

This chain uses TRBV5-1 with TRBJ2-6; a possible D gene is TRBD2 (7 bases). Germline-derived CDR1 and CDR2 are SGHRS and YFSETQ. The CDR3 has 16 amino acids. V lost 7 bases and J lost 3, with 17 bases in between. CDR3 loop: CASAGGLGVGANVLTF. CDR3 nucleotides: TGCGCCAGCGCCGGGGGGCTCGGGGTTGGGGCCAACGTCCTGACTTTC.

The chain employs TRBV7-6 and TRBJ1-5; perhaps TRBD1 as D (6 bases). Trimming removed 1 base at V and 5 bases at J, with 12 bases between. Per germline, CDR1 SGHVS and CDR2 FNYEAQ. The CDR3 is made up of 15 amino acids. CDR3 in DNA: TGTGCCAGCAGCTTAGATGCCAGGGGAGATCAGCCCCAGCATTTT. This encodes CASSLDARGDQPQHF.

The chain links TRBV10-3 to TRBJ2-1; D possibly corresponds to TRBD1 (5 bases). Germline V CDR1 and CDR2: ENHRY, SYGVKD. CDR3 length: 14 residues. Trimming took off 6 bases at V and 6 bases at J, with 15 bases between the two ends. The CDR3 sequence: CAISGPLQGNEQFF. CDR3 nucleotides: TGTGCCATCAGCGGACCTCTCCAGGGCAATGAGCAGTTCTTC.

The V call is TRBV7-9, the J call TRBJ2-3; 10 nucleotides align to TRBD2. With 10 bases clipped from V and 6 bases from J, the junction kept 10 bases outside the gene matches. Germline V CDR1 and CDR2: SEHNR, FQNEAQ (reference sequence). This CDR3 contains 14 residues. DNA for the CDR3: TGTGCCACCACCAAAGCGGGGGGGTATGATACGCAGTATTTT. Translated, it gives CATTKAGGYDTQYF.

This chain connects TRBV29-1 to TRBJ1-2, with no clear D. This CDR3 region has 12 residues. The V end was cut by 3 bases, the J end by 2 bases, with 7 bases between. CDR1 and CDR2 (germline): SQVTM, ANQGSEA. For the CDR3, the DNA is TGCAGCGTTGAGAACAGAAACTATGGCTACACCTTC. This translates into CSVENRNYGYTF.

This chain uses TRBV5-1 with TRBJ2-5; TRBD1 agrees at 10 bases. This CDR3 region has 15 residues. V lost 3 bases, J lost 5 bases, and 7 bases stayed unmatched. Germline V lookup: CDR1 SGHRS, CDR2 YFSETQ. The CDR3 nucleotides are TGCGCCAGCAGCTCAGGGACAGGGGTTTTTGAGACCCAGTACTTC. It specifies CASSSGTGVFETQYF.

The gene calls are TRBV5-4 and TRBJ2-3, with 8 bases aligning to TRBD2. Germline loops: CDR1 SGHNT, CDR2 YYREEE (reference sequence). V shed 4 bases and J 5 bases; nucleotides not matched to a gene: 6. There are 14 residues in the CDR3. As DNA, the CDR3 is TGTGCCAGCAGCCCCGGGGGGGCTGAAGATACGCAGTATTTT. Its protein product is CASSPGGAEDTQYF.

This clone has a handful of counts. The chain joins TRBV9 to TRBJ2-3; D gene ambiguous. This CDR3 region has 13 residues. Per the germline V gene, CDR1 is SGDLS and CDR2 is YYNGEE. Deletions cut 5 bases from V and 2 bases from J, with 9 bases between. The CDR3 spells CASSPLSTDTQYF. The CDR3 DNA sequence: TGTGCCAGCAGTCCACTTTCCACAGATACGCAGTATTTT.

This chain links TRBV30 with TRBJ1-1; D uncertain. Germline lookup yields CDR1 GTSNPN and CDR2 SVGIG (reference sequence). The CDR3 is 15 residues long. V was pared by 3 bases and J by 1 base, with 15 bases between. The CDR3 region is CAWRRQTVGNTEAFF. CDR3 sequence (DNA): TGTGCCTGGAGGAGGCAGACGGTAGGGAACACTGAAGCTTTCTTT.

V is TRBV5-5 and J is TRBJ2-7; 10 bases map to TRBD2. The germline V gene has CDR1 SGHKS and CDR2 YYEKEE (reference sequence). The CDR3 extends over 15 amino acids. V lost 2 bases, J lost 2 bases, and 4 bases stayed unmatched. The CDR3 coding sequence is TGTGCCAGCAGCTTCGCTAGCGGGGGAACCTACGAGCAGTACTTC. This codes for CASSFASGGTYEQYF.